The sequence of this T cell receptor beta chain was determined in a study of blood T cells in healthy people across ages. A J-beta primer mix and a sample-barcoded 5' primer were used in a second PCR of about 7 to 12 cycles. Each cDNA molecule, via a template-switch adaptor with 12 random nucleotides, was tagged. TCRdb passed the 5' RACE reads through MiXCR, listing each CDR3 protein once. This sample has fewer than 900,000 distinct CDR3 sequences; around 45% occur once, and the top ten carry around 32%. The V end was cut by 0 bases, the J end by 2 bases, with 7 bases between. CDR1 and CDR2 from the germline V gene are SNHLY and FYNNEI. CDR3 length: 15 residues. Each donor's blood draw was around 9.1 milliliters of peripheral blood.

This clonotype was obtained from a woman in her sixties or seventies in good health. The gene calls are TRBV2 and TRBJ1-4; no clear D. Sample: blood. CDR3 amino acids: CASSEAGVTNEKLFF. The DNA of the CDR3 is TGTGCCAGCAGTGAAGCGGGTGTCACTAATGAAAAACTGTTTTTT.